The entry that follows covers one T cell receptor beta chain sequence. CDR3 length equals 15 residues. Germline values: CDR1 MGHRA, CDR2 YSYEKL. Trimming removed 1 base from V and 5 bases from J, with 15 bases in between. In the original processing: By means of reference gene primer amplification, nucleated cell counts were estimated. Repertoires were generated with immunoSEQ multiplex PCR, while TCRdb's copy carries only in-frame clones and drops some. V, J and clone size reflect that table, while D and trimming were determined from the DNA. This sample has roughly 250,000 clones, with over 90% found just once. The data derive from a study of blood T cell repertoires in COVID-19. Background on the study: Sample material is recorded as cDNA or gDNA derived from T cells, B-cell-depleted T cells, or PBMCs.

The receptor comes from a man aged 25-40 years with COVID-19, enrolled during active disease. The genes are TRBV4-1 and TRBJ2-7; D is possibly TRBD1 (6 bases). The sequenced sample was peripheral blood. CDR3 coding DNA: TGCGCCAGCAGCCAAGGGAAACAGGGTAACCACGAGCAGTACTTC. This translates into CASSQGKQGNHEQYF.